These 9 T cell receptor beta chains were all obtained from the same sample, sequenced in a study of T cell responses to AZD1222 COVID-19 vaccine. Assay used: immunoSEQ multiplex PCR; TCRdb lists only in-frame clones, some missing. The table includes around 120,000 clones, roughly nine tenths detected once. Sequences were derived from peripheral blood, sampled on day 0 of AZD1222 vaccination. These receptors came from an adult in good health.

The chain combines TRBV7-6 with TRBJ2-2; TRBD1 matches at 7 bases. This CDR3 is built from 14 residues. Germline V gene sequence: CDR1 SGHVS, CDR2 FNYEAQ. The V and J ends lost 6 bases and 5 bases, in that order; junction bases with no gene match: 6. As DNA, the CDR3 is TGTGCCAGCAGATCTGGACAGGTGACCGGGGAGCTGTTTTTT. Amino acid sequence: CASRSGQVTGELFF.

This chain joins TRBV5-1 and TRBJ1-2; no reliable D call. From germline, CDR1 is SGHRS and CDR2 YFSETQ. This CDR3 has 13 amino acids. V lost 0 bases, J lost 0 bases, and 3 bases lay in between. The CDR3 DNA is TGCGCCAGCAGCTTGGGGGCTAACTATGGCTACACCTTC. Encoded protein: CASSLGANYGYTF.

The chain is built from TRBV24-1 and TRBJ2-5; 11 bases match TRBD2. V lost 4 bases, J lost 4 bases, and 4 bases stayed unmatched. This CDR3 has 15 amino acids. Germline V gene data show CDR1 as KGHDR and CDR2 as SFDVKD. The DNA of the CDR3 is TGTGCCACCAGTGACCCTAGCGGGAGGATAGAGACCCAGTACTTC. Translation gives CATSDPSGRIETQYF.

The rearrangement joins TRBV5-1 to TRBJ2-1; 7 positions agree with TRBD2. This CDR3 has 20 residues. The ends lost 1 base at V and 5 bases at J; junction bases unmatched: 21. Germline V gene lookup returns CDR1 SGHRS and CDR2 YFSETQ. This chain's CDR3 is CASSLSIPWRTGGRNNEQFF. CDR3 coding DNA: TGCGCCAGCAGCTTGTCCATTCCCTGGAGAACGGGAGGACGAAACAATGAGCAGTTCTTC.

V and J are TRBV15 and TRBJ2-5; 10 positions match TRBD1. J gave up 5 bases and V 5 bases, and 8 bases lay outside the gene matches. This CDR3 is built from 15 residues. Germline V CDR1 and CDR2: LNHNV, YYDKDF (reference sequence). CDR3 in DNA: TGTGCCACCAGCCGGAGCGGGACAGGGGTCGAGACCCAGTACTTC. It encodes CATSRSGTGVETQYF.

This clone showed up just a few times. CDR3 sequence reads: CASTPSETSGMTLYNEQFF. CDR3 sequence (DNA): TGTGCCAGTACCCCCTCCGAGACTAGCGGGATGACCCTCTACAATGAGCAGTTCTTC. V is TRBV19 and J is TRBJ2-1, with 11 bases identical to TRBD2. CDR3 length: 19 amino acids. Losses at the gene ends were 7 bases for V and 3 bases for J; bases not matched to a gene: 17. CDR1 is LNHDA, CDR2 SQIVND, per germline (reference sequence).

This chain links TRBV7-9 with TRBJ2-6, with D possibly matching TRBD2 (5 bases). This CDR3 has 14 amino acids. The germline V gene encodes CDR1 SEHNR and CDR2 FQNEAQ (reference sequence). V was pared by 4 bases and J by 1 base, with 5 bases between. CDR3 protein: CASSWTSGANVLTF. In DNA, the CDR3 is TGTGCCAGCAGCTGGACTTCTGGGGCCAACGTCCTGACTTTC.

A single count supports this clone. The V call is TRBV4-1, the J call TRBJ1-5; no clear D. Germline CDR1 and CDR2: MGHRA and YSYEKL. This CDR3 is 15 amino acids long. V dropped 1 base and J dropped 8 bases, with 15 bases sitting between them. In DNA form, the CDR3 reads TGCGCCAGCAGCCAAGGGGAAGGGAAAAGGGAGCCCCAGCATTTT. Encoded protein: CASSQGEGKREPQHF.

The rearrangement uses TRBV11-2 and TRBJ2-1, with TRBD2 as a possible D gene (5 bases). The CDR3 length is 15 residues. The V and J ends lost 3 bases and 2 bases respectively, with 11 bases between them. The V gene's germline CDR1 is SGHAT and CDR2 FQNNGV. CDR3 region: CASSFLASTYNEQFF. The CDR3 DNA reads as TGTGCCAGCAGCTTCCTAGCTAGTACCTACAATGAGCAGTTCTTC.